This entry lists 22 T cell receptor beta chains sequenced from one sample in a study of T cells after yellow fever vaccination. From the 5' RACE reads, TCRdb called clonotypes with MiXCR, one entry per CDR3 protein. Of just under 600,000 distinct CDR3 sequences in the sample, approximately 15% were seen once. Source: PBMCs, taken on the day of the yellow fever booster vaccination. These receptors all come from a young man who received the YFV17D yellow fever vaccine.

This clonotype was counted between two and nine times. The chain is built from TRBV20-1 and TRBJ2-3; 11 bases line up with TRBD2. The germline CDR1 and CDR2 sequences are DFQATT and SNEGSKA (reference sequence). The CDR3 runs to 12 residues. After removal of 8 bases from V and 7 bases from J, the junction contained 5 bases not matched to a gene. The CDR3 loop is CSSTSGTYTQYF. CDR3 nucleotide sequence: TGCAGTTCGACTAGCGGGACTTATACGCAGTATTTT.

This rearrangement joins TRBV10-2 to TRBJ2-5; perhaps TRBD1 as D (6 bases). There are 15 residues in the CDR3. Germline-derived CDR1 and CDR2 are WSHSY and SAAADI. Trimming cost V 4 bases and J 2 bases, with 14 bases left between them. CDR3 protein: CASSVPGQRQETQYF. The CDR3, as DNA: TGCGCCAGCAGTGTACCGGGACAACGTCAAGAGACCCAGTACTTC.

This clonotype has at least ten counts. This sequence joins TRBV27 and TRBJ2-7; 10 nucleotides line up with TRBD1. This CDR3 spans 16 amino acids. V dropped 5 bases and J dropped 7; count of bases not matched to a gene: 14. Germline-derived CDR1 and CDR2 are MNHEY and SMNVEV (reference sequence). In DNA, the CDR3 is TGTGCCAGCAGTCCCCTCTCCTCCGGGACAGGGGTTGAGCAGTACTTC. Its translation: CASSPLSSGTGVEQYF.

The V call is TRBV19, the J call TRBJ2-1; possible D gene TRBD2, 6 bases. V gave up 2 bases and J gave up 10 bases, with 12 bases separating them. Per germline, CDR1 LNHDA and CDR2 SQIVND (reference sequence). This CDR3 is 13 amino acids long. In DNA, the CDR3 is TGTGCCAGTAGTATAAGACGGCGGGAAGAGCAGTTCTTC. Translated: CASSIRRREEQFF.

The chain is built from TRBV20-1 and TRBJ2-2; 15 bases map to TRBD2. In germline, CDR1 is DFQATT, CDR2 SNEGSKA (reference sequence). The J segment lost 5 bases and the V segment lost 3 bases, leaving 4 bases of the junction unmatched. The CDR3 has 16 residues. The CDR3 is CSARGGLAGGTGELFF. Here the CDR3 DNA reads TGCAGTGCTAGGGGGGGACTAGCGGGAGGAACCGGGGAGCTGTTTTTT.

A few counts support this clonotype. Here the CDR3 reads CASSSGAEQYF. The DNA of the CDR3 is TGTGCCAGCAGTTCGGGGGCCGAGCAGTACTTC. This chain connects TRBV12-3 or TRBV12-4 to TRBJ2-7; D possibly uses TRBD1 or TRBD2 (6 bases each). This CDR3 has 11 residues. V lost 4 bases and J 6 bases, leaving 7 bases between the germline ends.

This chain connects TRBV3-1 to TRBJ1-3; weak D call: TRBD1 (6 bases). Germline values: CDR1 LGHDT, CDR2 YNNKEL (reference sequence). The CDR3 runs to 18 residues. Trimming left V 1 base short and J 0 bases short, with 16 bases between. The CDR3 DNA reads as TGTGCCAGCAGCCAAGTATCCGGGGGCCGTAGCTCTGGAAACACCATATATTTT. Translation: CASSQVSGGRSSGNTIYF.

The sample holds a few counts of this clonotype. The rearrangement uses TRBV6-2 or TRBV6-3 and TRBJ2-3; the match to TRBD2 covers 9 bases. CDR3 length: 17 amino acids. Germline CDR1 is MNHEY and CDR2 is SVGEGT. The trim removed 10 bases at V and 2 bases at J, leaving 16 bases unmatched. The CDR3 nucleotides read TGTGCCACCTACGACCTCACTAGCGGGTCTTACACAGATACGCAGTATTTT. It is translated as CATYDLTSGSYTDTQYF.

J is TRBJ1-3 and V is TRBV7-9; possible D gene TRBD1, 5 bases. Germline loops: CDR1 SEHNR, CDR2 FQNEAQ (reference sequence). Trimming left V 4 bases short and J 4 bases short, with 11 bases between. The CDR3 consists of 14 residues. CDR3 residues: CASSWGGKGNTIYF. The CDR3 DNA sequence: TGTGCCAGCAGCTGGGGGGGAAAGGGAAACACCATATATTTT.

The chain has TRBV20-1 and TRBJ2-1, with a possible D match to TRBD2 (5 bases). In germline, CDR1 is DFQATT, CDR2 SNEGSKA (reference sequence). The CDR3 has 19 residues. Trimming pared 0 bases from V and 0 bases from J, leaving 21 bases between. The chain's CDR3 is CSAREKASRSSSSYNEQFF. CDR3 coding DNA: TGCAGTGCTAGAGAGAAGGCTAGCCGGAGTTCGAGCTCCTACAATGAGCAGTTCTTC.

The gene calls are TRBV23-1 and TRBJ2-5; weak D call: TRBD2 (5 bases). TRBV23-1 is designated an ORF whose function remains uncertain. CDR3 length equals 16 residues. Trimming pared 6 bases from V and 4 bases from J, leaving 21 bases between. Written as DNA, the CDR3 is TGCGCCAGCAGCCTTCCCGTGGGAGAGGCGAGAGAGACCCAGTACTTC. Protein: CASSLPVGEARETQYF.

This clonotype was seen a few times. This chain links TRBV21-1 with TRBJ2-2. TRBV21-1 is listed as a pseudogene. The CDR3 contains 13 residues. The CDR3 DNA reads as TGTGCCAGCAGACGACTCTACACCGGGGAGCTGTTTTTT. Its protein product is CASRRLYTGELFF.

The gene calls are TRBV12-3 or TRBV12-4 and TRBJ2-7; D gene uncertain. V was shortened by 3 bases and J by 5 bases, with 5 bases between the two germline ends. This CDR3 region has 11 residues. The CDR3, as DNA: TGTGCCAGCAGTTTTGTCAACGAGCAGTACTTC. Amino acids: CASSFVNEQYF.

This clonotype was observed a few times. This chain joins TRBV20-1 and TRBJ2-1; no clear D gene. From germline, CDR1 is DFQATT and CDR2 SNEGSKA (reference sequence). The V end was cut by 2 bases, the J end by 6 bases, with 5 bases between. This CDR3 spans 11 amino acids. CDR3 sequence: CSARRPNEQFF. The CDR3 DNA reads TGCAGTGCTAGACGGCCCAATGAGCAGTTCTTC.

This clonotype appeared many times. CDR3 bases: TGCAGCGTTTCCCCGGGACTAGAGGTTTTCTTC. Translated, it gives CSVSPGLEVFF. The chain has TRBV29-1 and TRBJ2-1; 8 bases fit TRBD2. Germline CDR1 SQVTM, CDR2 ANQGSEA. After removal of 5 bases from V and 16 bases from J, the junction contained 10 bases not matched to a gene. This CDR3 comprises 11 residues.

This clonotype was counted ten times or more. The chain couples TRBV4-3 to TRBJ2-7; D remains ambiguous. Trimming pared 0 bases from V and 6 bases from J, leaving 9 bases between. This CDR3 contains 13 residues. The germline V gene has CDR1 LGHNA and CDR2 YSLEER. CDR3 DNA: TGCGCCAGCAGCCAAGATAGAAGGGCCGAGCAGTACTTC. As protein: CASSQDRRAEQYF.

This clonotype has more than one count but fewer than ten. The CDR3 loop reads CASSHGGSSADTQYF. The CDR3 region has the DNA TGTGCCAGCAGCCATGGCGGGAGCTCTGCAGATACGCAGTATTTT. The rearrangement joins TRBV7-3 to TRBJ2-3, with 7 bases lining up with TRBD2. Unmatched junction bases numbered 9, after V lost 5 bases and J lost 4 bases. The CDR3 covers 15 residues. Germline assignment: CDR1 SGHTA and CDR2 FQGTGA.

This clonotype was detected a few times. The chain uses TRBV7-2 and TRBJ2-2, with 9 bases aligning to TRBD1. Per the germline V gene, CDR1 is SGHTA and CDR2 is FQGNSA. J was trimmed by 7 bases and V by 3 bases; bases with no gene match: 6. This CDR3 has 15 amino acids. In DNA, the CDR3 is TGTGCCAGCAGCTTGCTGGGACAGGGAGGCGGGGAGCTGTTTTTT. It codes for CASSLLGQGGGELFF.

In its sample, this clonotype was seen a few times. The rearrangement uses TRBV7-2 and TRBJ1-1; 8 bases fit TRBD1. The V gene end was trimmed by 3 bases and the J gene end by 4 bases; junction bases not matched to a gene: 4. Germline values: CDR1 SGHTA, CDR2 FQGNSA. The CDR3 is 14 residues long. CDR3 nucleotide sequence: TGTGCCAGCAGCTTTCGGACAGGGCGCACTGAAGCTTTCTTT. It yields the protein CASSFRTGRTEAFF.

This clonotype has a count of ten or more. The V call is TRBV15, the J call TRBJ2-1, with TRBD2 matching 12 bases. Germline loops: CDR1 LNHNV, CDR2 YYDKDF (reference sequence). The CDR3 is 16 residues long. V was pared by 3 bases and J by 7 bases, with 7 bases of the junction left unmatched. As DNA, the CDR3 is TGTGCCACCAGCAGGGAGCTAGCGGGAGGGCCAAATGAGCAGTTCTTC. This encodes CATSRELAGGPNEQFF.

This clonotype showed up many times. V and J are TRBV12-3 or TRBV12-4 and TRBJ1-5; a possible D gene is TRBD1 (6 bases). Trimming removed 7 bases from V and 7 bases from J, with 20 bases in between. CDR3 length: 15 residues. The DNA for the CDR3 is TGTGCCAGCAAACTGGGAAATCAGGGGCACCAGCCCCAGCATTTT. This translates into CASKLGNQGHQPQHF.

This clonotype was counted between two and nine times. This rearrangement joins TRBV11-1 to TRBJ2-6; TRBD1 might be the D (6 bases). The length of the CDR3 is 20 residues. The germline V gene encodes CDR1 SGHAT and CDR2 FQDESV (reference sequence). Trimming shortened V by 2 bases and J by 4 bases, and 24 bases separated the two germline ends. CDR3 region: CASSLKLLGHGFSGANVLTF. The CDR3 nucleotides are TGTGCCAGCAGCTTAAAGTTACTGGGACACGGCTTTTCGGGGGCCAACGTCCTGACTTTC.